This T cell receptor beta chain stems from a study of early T cells in non-severe SARS-CoV-2 infection. At the level of the study: Unsorted whole-blood RNA was sequenced in bulk, leaving chains unpaired. Regarding the study as a whole: Anti-spike CD8 responses were favored in VDJdb matching, and private and CD4 specificities were missed.

Unique molecular identifiers were attached to individual cDNA molecules. TCRdb ran MiXCR on the 5' RACE reads and lists one entry per CDR3 protein. The table records tens of thousands of distinct CDR3 sequences, about 9.3% of them present only once. This CDR3 has 12 residues. Trimming left V 6 bases short and J 8 bases short, with 10 bases between. As to this clonotype: The antigen is not known.

The TCR originated in an adult who was a healthcare worker with PCR-confirmed SARS-CoV-2 infection or an uninfected control (not recorded which). The source material was whole blood. The chain recombines TRBV23-1 with TRBJ2-2; D is unclear. TRBV23-1 belongs to the ORF category, with a function that is uncertain. In DNA, the CDR3 is TGCGCCAGCAGACACAGACGGGGGGAGCTGTTTTTT. It translates to CASRHRRGELFF.